The following is a T cell receptor (beta chain) sequence with its context. This entry belongs to a study of cytomegalovirus exposure and HLA in healthy donors. Produced via immunoSEQ multiplex PCR; TCRdb's table is partial and in-frame only. The table includes over 120,000 clones, approximately 90% detected once. V was shortened by 5 bases and J by 6 bases, with 16 bases between the two germline ends. The CDR3 is 14 amino acids. Looked up from germline, CDR1 is SGHDT and CDR2 is YYEEEE. Sequenced: PBMCs. This chain links TRBV5-6 with TRBJ2-3, with D uncertain. The TCR was taken from a woman younger than 45 in good health and CMV-seropositive. The CDR3 region has the DNA TGTGCCAGCAGACCCGGTCCCGGTACTGATACGCAGTATTTT. Its translation: CASRPGPGTDTQYF. The full variable domain, completed using reference TRBV5-6 and TRBJ2-3, is DAGVTQSPTHLIKTRGQQVTLRCSPKSGHDTVSWYQQALGQGPQFIFQYYEEEERQRGNFPDRFSGHQFPNYSSELNVNALLLGDSALYLCASRPGPGTDTQYFGPGTRLTVL.